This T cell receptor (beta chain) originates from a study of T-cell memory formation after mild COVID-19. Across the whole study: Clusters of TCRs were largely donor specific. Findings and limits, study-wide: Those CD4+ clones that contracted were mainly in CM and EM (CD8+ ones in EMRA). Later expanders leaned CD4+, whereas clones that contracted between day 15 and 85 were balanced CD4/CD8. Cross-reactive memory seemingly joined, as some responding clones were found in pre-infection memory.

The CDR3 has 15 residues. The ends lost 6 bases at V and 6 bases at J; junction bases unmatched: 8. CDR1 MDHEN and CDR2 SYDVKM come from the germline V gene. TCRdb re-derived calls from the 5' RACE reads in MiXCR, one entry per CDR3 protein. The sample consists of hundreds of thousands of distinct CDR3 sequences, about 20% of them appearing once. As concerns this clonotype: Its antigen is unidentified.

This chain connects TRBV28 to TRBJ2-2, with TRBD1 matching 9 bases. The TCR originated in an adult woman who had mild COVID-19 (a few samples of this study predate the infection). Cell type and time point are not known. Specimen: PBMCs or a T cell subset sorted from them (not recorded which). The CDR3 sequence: CASRGTGWKAGELFF. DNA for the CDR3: TGTGCCAGCAGGGGGACAGGGTGGAAGGCCGGGGAGCTGTTTTTT.